This entry lists 23 T cell receptor beta chains sequenced from one sample in a study of blood T cells in healthy people across ages (dated by TCRdb to the mid-2010s). Receptors were amplified or captured by 5' RACE. The data were produced on an Illumina HiSeq 2500. A second roughly 6 to 11 cycle PCR used a sample-barcoded 5' primer and a J-beta primer mix. TCRdb passed the public sequencing reads through fastp at Q25 and MiXCR, retaining productive beta sequences. Duplicate CDR3 protein sequences are folded into a single record with the most common DNA and genes. Recorded for this sample are 850,000 to 1,000,000 distinct CDR3 sequences; about 44% of them occurred a single time. Jointly, the top ten make up roughly 12% of the sample. Sequenced input: blood. The receptors were gathered from a young man in good health.

This clonotype was counted ten times or more. V gene TRBV28 combines with J gene TRBJ2-5, with D maybe TRBD2 (5 bases). Trimming cost V 5 bases and J 4 bases, with 14 bases left between them. From germline, CDR1 is MDHEN and CDR2 SYDVKM. The CDR3 length is 14 residues. As DNA, the CDR3 is TGTGCCAGCAGTCCGGCTAGCTGGGGAGAGACCCAGTACTTC. Its translation is CASSPASWGETQYF.

This chain joins TRBV5-1 and TRBJ2-5; 8 bases line up with TRBD1. Germline V lookup: CDR1 SGHRS, CDR2 YFSETQ. There are 14 residues in the CDR3. Losses at the gene ends were 3 bases for V and 3 bases for J; bases not matched to a gene: 4. DNA of the CDR3: TGCGCCAGCAGCTCTGGACAGGGAAAAGAGACCCAGTACTTC. This codes for CASSSGQGKETQYF. The complete variable domain, with remaining parts taken from reference TRBV5-1 and TRBJ2-5, reads KAGVTQTPRYLIKTRGQQVTLSCSPISGHRSVSWYQQTPGQGLQFLFEYFSETQRNKGNFPGRFSGRQFSNSRSEMNVSTLELGDSALYLCASSSGQGKETQYFGPGTRLLVL.

This chain uses TRBV28 with TRBJ1-6; D remains unclear. The germline CDR1 and CDR2 sequences are MDHEN and SYDVKM. This CDR3 region has 15 residues. V shed 4 bases and J shed 4 bases, with 11 bases lying between them. The CDR3 DNA sequence: TGTGCCAGCAGTTCCGCGAAAGGATATAATTCACCCCTCCACTTT. This sequence encodes CASSSAKGYNSPLHF.

This clonotype showed up just once. The chain combines TRBV3-1 with TRBJ1-1; tentatively, D is TRBD1 (6 bases). This CDR3 comprises 18 residues. Germline V CDR1 and CDR2: LGHDT, YNNKEL (reference sequence). Trimming removed 1 base from V and 0 bases from J, with 18 bases in between. Written as DNA, the CDR3 is TGTGCCAGCAGCCAAGTGGCTAACAGGGAGGGGATGAACACTGAAGCTTTCTTT. This gives the protein CASSQVANREGMNTEAFF. The variable domain in full, with the rest retrieved from reference TRBV3-1 and TRBJ1-1, is DTAVSQTPKYLVTQMGNDKSIKCEQNLGHDTMYWYKQDSKKFLKIMFSYNNKELIINETVPNRFSPKSPDKAHLNLHINSLELGDSAVYFCASSQVANREGMNTEAFFGQGTRLTVV.

The chain recombines TRBV6-5 with TRBJ1-5; tentatively, D is TRBD1 (5 bases). The CDR3 runs 14 residues. CDR1 MNHEY and CDR2 SVGAGI come from the germline V gene. V dropped 5 bases and J dropped 11 bases, with 19 bases sitting between them. The CDR3 is CASSGRGAVGTQHF. In DNA, the CDR3 is TGTGCCAGCAGTGGCCGGGGCGCAGTAGGGACCCAGCATTTT.

The chain combines TRBV9 with TRBJ1-4; TRBD1 agrees at 7 bases. J lost 1 base, V lost 4 bases, and 4 bases had no gene match. The CDR3 is 15 residues long. Per germline, CDR1 SGDLS and CDR2 YYNGEE. The CDR3 loop is CASSPRQGTNEKLFF. Here the CDR3 DNA reads TGTGCCAGCAGCCCCCGACAGGGAACTAATGAAAAACTGTTTTTT. The variable domain in full, completed from reference TRBV9 and TRBJ1-4, reads DSGVTQTPKHLITATGQRVTLRCSPRSGDLSVYWYQQSLDQGLQFLIQYYNGEERAKGNILERFSAQQFPDLHSELNLSSLELGDSALYFCASSPRQGTNEKLFFGSGTQLSVL.

The genes are TRBV7-2 and TRBJ2-7; 10 bases align to TRBD2. Trimming took 5 bases from V and 3 from J; bases not matched to a gene: 10. Germline assignment: CDR1 SGHTA and CDR2 FQGNSA. The CDR3 runs to 16 residues. CDR3 coding DNA: TGTGCCAGCAGCCCGCAACCGGGACTAGCGTTCTACGAGCAGTACTTC. Its protein is CASSPQPGLAFYEQYF. The full variable domain, its missing parts supplied by reference TRBV7-2 and TRBJ2-7, is GAGVSQSPSNKVTEKGKDVELRCDPISGHTALYWYRQSLGQGLEFLIYFQGNSAPDKSGLPSDRFSAERTGGSVSTLTIQRTQQEDSAVYLCASSPQPGLAFYEQYFGPGTRLTVT.

This chain uses TRBV5-1 with TRBJ2-6; possible D gene TRBD1, 5 bases. The CDR3 loop spans 15 amino acids. V was pared by 4 bases and J by 4 bases, with 12 bases between. The germline V gene encodes CDR1 SGHRS and CDR2 YFSETQ. CDR3 in amino acids: CASSLGVAGANVLTF. CDR3 in DNA: TGCGCCAGCAGCCTAGGGGTTGCCGGGGCCAACGTCCTGACTTTC.

The chain links TRBV7-9 to TRBJ1-5; TRBD1 might be the D (5 bases). Germline V lookup: CDR1 SEHNR, CDR2 FQNEAQ (reference sequence). The CDR3 covers 16 residues. Trimming pared 2 bases from V and 2 bases from J, leaving 13 bases between. CDR3 sequence reads: CASSLSERGGNQPQHF. The CDR3 DNA follows: TGTGCCAGCAGCTTATCGGAAAGGGGTGGCAATCAGCCCCAGCATTTT.

This chain uses TRBV7-9 with TRBJ2-7, with D hard to call. This CDR3 has 11 amino acids. V lost 3 bases and J lost 7, with 7 bases in between. CDR1 SEHNR and CDR2 FQNEAQ come from the germline V gene (reference sequence). CDR3 DNA: TGTGCCAGCAGCTTGGTTCTGGAGCAGTACTTC. Its translation is CASSLVLEQYF.

This clonotype turned up a few times. The chain couples TRBV4-1 to TRBJ2-7; 9 positions agree with TRBD1. The CDR3 consists of 15 residues. J lost 3 bases, V lost 4 bases, and 7 bases had no gene match. Germline values: CDR1 MGHRA, CDR2 YSYEKL. CDR3 DNA: TGCGCCAGCAGCCGGACACAGGGGGCAGTCTACGAGCAGTACTTC. Translation: CASSRTQGAVYEQYF.

The chain joins TRBV7-2 to TRBJ1-2, with 8 bases aligning to TRBD1. The CDR3 runs to 13 residues. Germline V gene lookup returns CDR1 SGHTA and CDR2 FQGNSA. Trimming took 3 bases from V and 8 from J; bases not matched to a gene: 5. The chain's CDR3 is CASSLGQAMGYTF. In DNA, the CDR3 is TGTGCCAGCAGCTTGGGACAGGCAATGGGCTACACCTTC.

This chain joins TRBV6-5 and TRBJ2-3; the D is unclear. The CDR3 is made up of 15 amino acids. V dropped 2 bases and J dropped 0 bases, with 9 bases sitting between them. Germline CDR1 and CDR2: MNHEY and SVGAGI. The CDR3 nucleotides read TGTGCCAGCAGTTACGCGGCGGCTAGCACAGATACGCAGTATTTT. Its protein is CASSYAAASTDTQYF.

The chain links TRBV9 to TRBJ1-2; D remains ambiguous. Per germline, CDR1 SGDLS and CDR2 YYNGEE. The CDR3 totals 13 residues. The V gene lost 0 bases and the J gene lost 1 base, with 4 bases spanning the gap. CDR3 sequence: CASSVADNYGYTF. In DNA, the CDR3 is TGTGCCAGCAGCGTAGCCGATAACTATGGCTACACCTTC. Using reference TRBV9 and TRBJ1-2 for the parts outside the CDR3, the full variable domain is DSGVTQTPKHLITATGQRVTLRCSPRSGDLSVYWYQQSLDQGLQFLIQYYNGEERAKGNILERFSAQQFPDLHSELNLSSLELGDSALYFCASSVADNYGYTFGSGTRLTVV.

The CDR3 bases are TGTGCCAGCCTCCTGAGGACAGGGAGCACAGATACGCAGTATTTT. Translation gives CASLLRTGSTDTQYF. V and J are TRBV25-1 and TRBJ2-3, with 8 bases aligning to TRBD1. Germline CDR1 reads MGHDK; CDR2 reads SYGVNS. The CDR3 extends over 15 amino acids. With 8 bases clipped from V and 0 bases from J, the junction kept 7 bases outside the gene matches.

This clonotype was picked up a small number of times. The chain couples TRBV2 to TRBJ1-5, with 7 nucleotides matching TRBD1. Germline CDR1 SNHLY, CDR2 FYNNEI. The V and J ends lost 8 bases and 7 bases, in that order; junction bases with no gene match: 11. The CDR3 is 14 amino acids. The CDR3 here is CASVLRQGGQPQHF. CDR3 nucleotide sequence: TGTGCCAGCGTACTACGACAGGGTGGGCAGCCCCAGCATTTT.

CDR3 loop: CASSSPRGALEQYF. The CDR3, as DNA: TGTGCCAGCAGCTCTCCGCGGGGGGCCCTCGAGCAGTACTTC. The chain combines TRBV6-2 or TRBV6-3 with TRBJ2-5, with 8 bases fitting TRBD2. The DNA end favors TRBJ2-7, so the J call may be wrong. The CDR3 has 14 residues. Germline assignment: CDR1 MNHEY and CDR2 SVGEGT.

This chain joins TRBV7-8 and TRBJ1-2, with 11 bases lining up with TRBD1. Trimming at V came to 5 bases and at J to 4 bases, leaving 6 bases not matched to a gene. The CDR3 length is 15 residues. From germline, CDR1 is SGHVS and CDR2 FQNEAQ. CDR3 sequence reads: CASSPDRGRVYGYTF. CDR3 DNA: TGTGCCAGCAGCCCGGACAGGGGGCGCGTCTATGGCTACACCTTC.

The chain links TRBV7-9 to TRBJ2-7; D not resolved. The CDR3 runs to 13 residues. Trimming stripped 5 bases from V and 7 bases from J, with 15 bases between. Germline-derived CDR1 and CDR2 are SEHNR and FQNEAQ (reference sequence). The CDR3 region has the DNA TGTGCCAGCAGCGTACCGAGTGCCTGGGAGCAGTACTTC. It yields the protein CASSVPSAWEQYF.

The CDR3 region is CAISDPGQGNTEAFF. The CDR3 bases are TGTGCCATCAGTGACCCCGGACAGGGGAACACTGAAGCTTTCTTT. The gene calls are TRBV10-3 and TRBJ1-1, with 8 positions matching TRBD1. The CDR3 has 15 residues. With 3 bases clipped from V and 1 base from J, the junction kept 4 bases outside the gene matches. Per germline, CDR1 ENHRY and CDR2 SYGVKD.

The sample holds a few counts of this clonotype. This chain connects TRBV3-1 to TRBJ2-1; 10 bases align to TRBD2. With V trimmed by 4 bases and J by 1 base, 4 bases remained unmatched. This CDR3 has 16 amino acids. Germline-derived CDR1 and CDR2 are LGHDT and YNNKEL (reference sequence). The DNA of the CDR3 is TGTGCCAGCAGCCTAGGACTAGCGGATTCCTACAATGAGCAGTTCTTC. Its protein is CASSLGLADSYNEQFF.

J is TRBJ2-5 and V is TRBV11-1; no reliable D call. Germline CDR1 reads SGHAT; CDR2 reads FQDESV (reference sequence). The CDR3 runs 14 residues. V was cut by 5 bases and J by 0 bases, with 10 bases left in between. As DNA, the CDR3 is TGTGCCAGCAGCAATTGGGGAAACCAAGAGACCCAGTACTTC. This gives the protein CASSNWGNQETQYF.

This sequence joins TRBV20-1 and TRBJ2-7; D unresolved. CDR1 and CDR2 (germline): DFQATT, SNEGSKA (reference sequence). This CDR3 region has 12 residues. Trimming pared 1 base from V and 7 bases from J, leaving 11 bases between. For the CDR3, the DNA is TGCAGTGCTAGAGGTCACGGCTATGAGCAGTACTTC. Translated: CSARGHGYEQYF.